The sequence of this TCR beta chain was determined in a study of TIL therapy for anti-PD-1-resistant metastatic lung cancer. In the study overall: Tumors were harvested before any PD-1/PD-L1 blockade. Most patients had lung adenocarcinoma; a handful of tumors were EGFR-mutant, two ALK-rearranged; half smoked currently or formerly. Tumors carried a median roughly 1.5 non-synonymous mutations per megabase.

The libraries were made with immunoSEQ v3. Profiled with immunoSEQ multiplex PCR; TCRdb holds only in-frame clones, not every one. The sample yields tens of thousands of clones, around 70% seen once. This clone appeared once. Germline CDR1 is LNHDA and CDR2 is SQIVND (reference sequence). V was pared by 2 bases and J by 3 bases, with 2 bases of the junction left unmatched. The CDR3 sequence is 15 residues long. Specified time point: pre-treatment sample, taken before nivolumab and TIL therapy. The sequence was collected from a person between 25 and 79 years old with non-small cell lung cancer. The sample in question was blood, obtained at baseline. The chain couples TRBV19 to TRBJ1-4; 8 nucleotides line up with TRBD1. The CDR3 region is CASSIQGAANEKLFF. In nucleotides, the CDR3 is TGTGCCAGTAGTATACAGGGGGCAGCTAATGAAAAACTGTTTTTT.